This entry lists 16 T cell receptor beta chains sequenced from one sample in a study of T-cell memory formation after mild COVID-19. TCRdb independently ran MiXCR on the 5' RACE reads; one entry per CDR3 protein. The data contain 550,000 to 600,000 distinct CDR3 sequences, less than 25% of them singletons. The source material was PBMCs or a T cell subset sorted from them (not recorded which). These receptors came from an adult woman who had mild COVID-19 (a few samples of this study predate the infection). Cell type and time point are not known.

This clonotype was seen just once. The chain has TRBV6-5 and TRBJ2-1, with 7 bases aligning to TRBD1. The CDR3 spans 15 residues. Germline V CDR1 and CDR2: MNHEY, SVGAGI. The V and J ends lost 0 bases and 2 bases, in that order; junction bases with no gene match: 1. DNA of the CDR3: TGTGCCAGCAGTTACTCGGGACAGACCTACAATGAGCAGTTCTTC. It yields the protein CASSYSGQTYNEQFF.

The genes are TRBV3-1 and TRBJ2-7; TRBD1 aligns across 8 bases. The CDR3 length is 13 residues. J was trimmed by 6 bases and V by 3 bases; bases with no gene match: 4. CDR1 is LGHDT, CDR2 YNNKEL, per germline (reference sequence). The CDR3 sequence is CASSQDDRGEQYF. In DNA form, the CDR3 reads TGTGCCAGCAGCCAGGATGACAGGGGCGAGCAGTACTTC.

Only a few counts were recorded for this clonotype. The V call is TRBV9, the J call TRBJ2-6, with D unclear. CDR3 length: 14 amino acids. Germline assignment: CDR1 SGDLS and CDR2 YYNGEE. V gave up 0 bases and J gave up 2 bases, with 3 bases separating them. The CDR3 sequence is CASSVVAGANVLTF. In DNA, the CDR3 is TGTGCCAGCAGCGTAGTTGCTGGGGCCAACGTCCTGACTTTC. The full variable domain, with the rest looked up from reference TRBV9 and TRBJ2-6, is DSGVTQTPKHLITATGQRVTLRCSPRSGDLSVYWYQQSLDQGLQFLIQYYNGEERAKGNILERFSAQQFPDLHSELNLSSLELGDSALYFCASSVVAGANVLTFGAGSRLTVL.

This chain's CDR3 is CSVSNAKNIQYF. The CDR3 DNA is TGCAGCGTCTCTAACGCCAAAAACATTCAGTACTTC. The J gene is TRBJ2-4, the V gene TRBV29-1; D uncertain. V lost 6 bases, J lost 1 base, and 7 bases lay in between. This CDR3 has 12 residues. Germline CDR1 and CDR2: SQVTM and ANQGSEA.

The chain joins TRBV20-1 to TRBJ1-6; 8 bases fit TRBD1. Trimming at V came to 3 bases and at J to 9 bases, leaving 10 bases not matched to a gene. There are 15 residues in the CDR3. Germline V gene lookup returns CDR1 DFQATT and CDR2 SNEGSKA (reference sequence). As DNA, the CDR3 is TGCAGTGCTAGGTTTCCGGGACAGGCGTCTTCACCCCTCCACTTT. It yields the protein CSARFPGQASSPLHF.

The chain carries TRBV6-5 and TRBJ2-3; D uncertain. CDR1 is MNHEY and CDR2 is SVGAGI in the germline V gene. V was clipped by 0 bases and J by 4 bases, with 8 bases between them. The CDR3 loop spans 14 amino acids. Here the CDR3 reads CASSYSNGADTQYF. The CDR3 region has the DNA TGTGCCAGCAGTTACTCGAATGGTGCAGATACGCAGTATTTT.

This chain joins TRBV2 and TRBJ1-1; 9 nucleotides align to TRBD1. V gave up 5 bases and J gave up 6 bases; unmatched junction bases: 7. From germline, CDR1 is SNHLY and CDR2 FYNNEI. CDR3 size: 14 residues. This CDR3 is CASSSDRGGAEAFF. For the CDR3, the DNA is TGTGCCAGCAGTTCGGACAGGGGAGGAGCTGAAGCTTTCTTT.

This clonotype was counted between two and nine times. The gene calls are TRBV12-3 or TRBV12-4 and TRBJ1-5, with TRBD1 as a possible D gene (5 bases). With 7 bases removed from V and 7 bases from J, the gap between germline ends came to 11 bases. The CDR3 has 12 residues. The CDR3 is CASNGGGQPQHF. CDR3 in DNA: TGTGCCAGCAACGGGGGGGGACAGCCCCAGCATTTT.

The gene calls are TRBV12-3 or TRBV12-4 and TRBJ2-1; the match to TRBD2 covers 9 bases. The length of the CDR3 is 14 residues. Trimming cost V 6 bases and J 7 bases; bases outside gene matches: 7. CDR3 sequence: CASRDSGSWNEQFF. The CDR3 region has the DNA TGTGCCAGCAGGGATAGCGGGAGCTGGAATGAGCAGTTCTTC.

The V and J genes are TRBV6-5 and TRBJ1-3; TRBD1 might be the D (5 bases). This CDR3 has 14 residues. Trimming shortened V by 7 bases and J by 3 bases, and 13 bases separated the two germline ends. Per the germline V gene, CDR1 is MNHEY and CDR2 is SVGAGI. CDR3 in DNA: TGTGCCAGCAAACGAGGGGTGCATGGAAACACCATATATTTT. It is translated as CASKRGVHGNTIYF.

This clonotype was counted a few times. V and J are TRBV18 and TRBJ2-7, with D hard to call. Per germline, CDR1 KGHSH and CDR2 LQKENI. The CDR3 is 15 amino acids. V was cut by 3 bases and J by 0 bases, with 12 bases left in between. The CDR3 loop reads CASSPTLGGSYEQYF. The CDR3 nucleotides read TGTGCCAGCTCACCGACATTAGGCGGCTCCTACGAGCAGTACTTC.

This chain uses TRBV6-5 with TRBJ1-1; D call uncertain. The ends were cut back, 7 bases at V and 1 base at J, with 10 bases in the middle. The CDR3 contains 13 residues. CDR1 is MNHEY, CDR2 SVGAGI, per germline. Here the CDR3 reads CASTRAQNTEAFF. As DNA, the CDR3 is TGTGCCAGCACTAGGGCGCAGAACACTGAAGCTTTCTTT.

V usage is TRBV4-3 and J usage is TRBJ2-5; no definite D call. This CDR3 is 14 amino acids long. Germline V gene sequence: CDR1 LGHNA, CDR2 YSLEER. The V end lost 0 bases, the J end lost 9 bases, and 14 bases lay between the germline ends. In nucleotides, the CDR3 is TGCGCCAGCAGCCAAGACCCCACCGTAGTGCCCCAGTACTTC. Translated: CASSQDPTVVPQYF.

This clonotype has only a few counts. The chain recombines TRBV14 with TRBJ2-1, with a possible D match to TRBD2 (6 bases). Trimming took 2 bases from V and 8 from J, leaving 22 bases between them. The CDR3 is made up of 17 amino acids. CDR1 and CDR2 (germline): SGHDN, FVKESK. Here the CDR3 reads CASSQYPGAPSADEQFF. The CDR3 region has the DNA TGTGCCAGCAGCCAATACCCGGGAGCCCCATCTGCCGATGAGCAGTTCTTC. Looking up the rest from reference TRBV14 and TRBJ2-1 gives the full variable domain: EAGVTQFPSHSVIEKGQTVTLRCDPISGHDNLYWYRRVMGKEIKFLLHFVKESKQDESGMPNNRFLAERTGGTYSTLKVQPAELEDSGVYFCASSQYPGAPSADEQFFGPGTRLTVL.

With respect to this clonotype: One end of the junction varies from germline; a read error may be responsible. The gene calls are TRBV7-9 and TRBJ2-4; D gene ambiguous. Germline loops: CDR1 SEHNR, CDR2 FQNEAQ (reference sequence). This CDR3 region has 13 residues. DNA of the CDR3: TGTGCCAGCAGCTTAGGCTTTATGACCCCCCATTTTTTC. Encoded protein: CASSLGFMTPHFF.

This clonotype turned up a few times. The V and J genes are TRBV3-1 and TRBJ1-1; D is uncertain. Germline CDR1 LGHDT, CDR2 YNNKEL (reference sequence). The V end lost 4 bases, the J end lost 8 bases, and 8 bases lay between the germline ends. The CDR3 runs to 11 residues. CDR3 nucleotide sequence: TGTGCCAGCAGCCTCGCGTACGAAGCTTTCTTT. It encodes CASSLAYEAFF.